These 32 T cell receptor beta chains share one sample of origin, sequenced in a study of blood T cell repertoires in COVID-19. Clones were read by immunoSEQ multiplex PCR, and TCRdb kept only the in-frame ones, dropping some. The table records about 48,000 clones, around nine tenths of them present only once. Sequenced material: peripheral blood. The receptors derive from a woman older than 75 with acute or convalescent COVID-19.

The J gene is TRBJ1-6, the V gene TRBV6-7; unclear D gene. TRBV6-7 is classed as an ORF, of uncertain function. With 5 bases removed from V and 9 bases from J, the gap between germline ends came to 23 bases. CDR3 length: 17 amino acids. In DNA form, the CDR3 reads TGTGCCAGCAGTGACGCCGGGATTTCCCCTATAGCTTCACCCCTCCACTTT. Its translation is CASSDAGISPIASPLHF.

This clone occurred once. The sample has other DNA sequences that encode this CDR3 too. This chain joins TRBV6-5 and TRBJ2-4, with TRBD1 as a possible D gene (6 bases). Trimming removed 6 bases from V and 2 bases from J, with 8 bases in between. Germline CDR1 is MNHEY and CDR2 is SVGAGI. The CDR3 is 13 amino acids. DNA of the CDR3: TGTGCCAGCAGACAGGGTTCCAAAAACATTCAGTACTTC. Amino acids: CASRQGSKNIQYF.

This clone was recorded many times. The CDR3 DNA is TGCGCCAGCAGCGACAGGGTGAACTATGGCTACACCTTC. Amino acid sequence: CASSDRVNYGYTF. The chain is built from TRBV4-1 and TRBJ1-2, with 7 positions matching TRBD1. The J segment lost 2 bases and the V segment lost 5 bases, leaving 2 bases of the junction unmatched. Germline CDR1 and CDR2: MGHRA and YSYEKL. This CDR3 is built from 13 residues.

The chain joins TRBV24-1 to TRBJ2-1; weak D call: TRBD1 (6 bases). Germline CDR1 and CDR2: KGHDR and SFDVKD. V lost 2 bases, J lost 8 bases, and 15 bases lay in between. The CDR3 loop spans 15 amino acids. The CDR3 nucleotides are TGTGCCACCAGTGATTCAGGGGATGTGATGGATGAGCAGTTCTTC. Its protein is CATSDSGDVMDEQFF.

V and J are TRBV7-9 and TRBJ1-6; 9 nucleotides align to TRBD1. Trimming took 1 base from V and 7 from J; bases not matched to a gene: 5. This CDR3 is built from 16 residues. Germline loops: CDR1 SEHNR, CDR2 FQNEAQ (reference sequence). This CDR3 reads CASSLVLTGGNSPLHF. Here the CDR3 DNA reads TGTGCCAGCAGCTTAGTCCTCACAGGGGGCAATTCACCCCTCCACTTT.

CDR3 coding DNA: TGTGCCAGCAGCTTGGTCGGGACAGCTCAAGAGACCCAGTACTTC. This sequence encodes CASSLVGTAQETQYF. This chain joins TRBV7-9 and TRBJ2-5; TRBD1 matches 7 bases. This CDR3 contains 15 residues. Trimming removed 3 bases from V and 2 bases from J; junction bases left unmatched: 6. The V gene's germline CDR1 is SEHNR and CDR2 FQNEAQ (reference sequence).

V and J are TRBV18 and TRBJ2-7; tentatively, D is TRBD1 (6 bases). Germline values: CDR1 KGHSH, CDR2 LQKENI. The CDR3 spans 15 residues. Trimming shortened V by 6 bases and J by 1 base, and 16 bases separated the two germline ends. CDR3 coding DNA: TGTGCCAGCTCGTTACAGGGTGGCGATTCCTACGAGCAGTACGTC. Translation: CASSLQGGDSYEQYV.

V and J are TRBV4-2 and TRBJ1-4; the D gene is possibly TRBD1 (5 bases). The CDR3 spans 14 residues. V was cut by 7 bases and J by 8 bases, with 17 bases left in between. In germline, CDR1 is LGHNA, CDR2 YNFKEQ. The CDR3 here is CASTINGGAEKLFF. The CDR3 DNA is TGTGCCAGCACCATAAACGGAGGGGCCGAAAAACTGTTTTTT.

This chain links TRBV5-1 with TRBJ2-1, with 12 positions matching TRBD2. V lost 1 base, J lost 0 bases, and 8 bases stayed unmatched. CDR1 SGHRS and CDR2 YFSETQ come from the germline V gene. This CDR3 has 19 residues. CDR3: CASSLQLAGGSSSYNEQFF. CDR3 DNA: TGCGCCAGCAGCTTGCAACTAGCGGGGGGCTCCAGCTCCTACAATGAGCAGTTCTTC.

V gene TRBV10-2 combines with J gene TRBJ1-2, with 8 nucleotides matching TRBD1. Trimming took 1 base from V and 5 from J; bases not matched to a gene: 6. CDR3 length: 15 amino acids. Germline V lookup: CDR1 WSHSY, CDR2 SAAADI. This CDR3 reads CASSELAGGAYGYTF. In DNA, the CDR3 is TGCGCCAGCAGTGAGTTGGCAGGGGGCGCTTATGGCTACACCTTC.

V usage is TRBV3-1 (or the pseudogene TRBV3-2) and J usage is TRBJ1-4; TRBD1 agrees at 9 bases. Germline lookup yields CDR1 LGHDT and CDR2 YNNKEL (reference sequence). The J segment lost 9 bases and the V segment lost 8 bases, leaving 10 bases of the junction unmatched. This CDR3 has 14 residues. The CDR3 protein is CASGNLGQGQKLFF. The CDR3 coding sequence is TGTGCCAGCGGTAACCTGGGACAGGGACAAAAACTGTTTTTT.

CDR3 in DNA: TGCGCCAGCAGCTTGGAAGCGGCTAGCACAGATACGCAGTATTTT. Translated, it gives CASSLEAASTDTQYF. V gene TRBV5-1 combines with J gene TRBJ2-3; tentatively, D is TRBD2 (5 bases). Germline V gene sequence: CDR1 SGHRS, CDR2 YFSETQ. V was clipped by 0 bases and J by 0 bases, with 8 bases between them. The CDR3 is 15 amino acids. The full variable domain, completed using reference TRBV5-1 and TRBJ2-3, is KAGVTQTPRYLIKTRGQQVTLSCSPISGHRSVSWYQQTPGQGLQFLFEYFSETQRNKGNFPGRFSGRQFSNSRSEMNVSTLELGDSALYLCASSLEAASTDTQYFGPGTRLTVL.

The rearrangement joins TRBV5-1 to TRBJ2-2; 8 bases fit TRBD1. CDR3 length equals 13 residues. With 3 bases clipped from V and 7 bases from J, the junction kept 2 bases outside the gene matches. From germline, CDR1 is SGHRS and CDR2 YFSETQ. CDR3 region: CASSWGQDGELFF. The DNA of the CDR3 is TGCGCCAGCAGCTGGGGACAGGACGGGGAGCTGTTTTTT. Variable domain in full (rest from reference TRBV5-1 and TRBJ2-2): KAGVTQTPRYLIKTRGQQVTLSCSPISGHRSVSWYQQTPGQGLQFLFEYFSETQRNKGNFPGRFSGRQFSNSRSEMNVSTLELGDSALYLCASSWGQDGELFFGEGSRLTVL.

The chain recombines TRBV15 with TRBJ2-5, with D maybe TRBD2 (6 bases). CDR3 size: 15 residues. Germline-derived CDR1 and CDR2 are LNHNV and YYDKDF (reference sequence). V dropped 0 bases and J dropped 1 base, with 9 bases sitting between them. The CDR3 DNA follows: TGTGCCACCAGCAGAGATATCGGGGGCCAAGAGACCCAGTACTTC. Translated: CATSRDIGGQETQYF.

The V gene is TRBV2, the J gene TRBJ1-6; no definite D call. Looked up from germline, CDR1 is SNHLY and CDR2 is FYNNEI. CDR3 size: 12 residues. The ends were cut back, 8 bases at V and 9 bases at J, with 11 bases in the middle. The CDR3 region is CASGREVSPLHF. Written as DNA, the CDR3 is TGTGCCAGCGGTCGTGAGGTTTCACCCCTCCACTTT.

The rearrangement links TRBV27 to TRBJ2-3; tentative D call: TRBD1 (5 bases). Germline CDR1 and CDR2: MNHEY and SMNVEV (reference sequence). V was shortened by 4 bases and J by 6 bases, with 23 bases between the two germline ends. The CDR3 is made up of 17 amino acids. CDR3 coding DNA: TGTGCCAGCAGTTCGGAGTCGGCGGCAGGGCCCCCCGATACGCAGTATTTT. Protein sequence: CASSSESAAGPPDTQYF.

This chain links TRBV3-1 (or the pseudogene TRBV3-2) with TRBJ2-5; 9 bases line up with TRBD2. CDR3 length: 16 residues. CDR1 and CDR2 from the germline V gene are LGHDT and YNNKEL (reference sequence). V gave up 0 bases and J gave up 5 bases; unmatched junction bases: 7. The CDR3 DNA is TGTGCCAGCAGCCAAGATCTAACTAGCGGGTTGGAGACCCAGTACTTC. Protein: CASSQDLTSGLETQYF.

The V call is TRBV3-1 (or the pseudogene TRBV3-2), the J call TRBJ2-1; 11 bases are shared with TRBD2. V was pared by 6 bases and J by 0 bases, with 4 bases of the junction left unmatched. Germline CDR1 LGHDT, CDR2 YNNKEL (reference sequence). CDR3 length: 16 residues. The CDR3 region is CASRLTSGSSYNEQFF. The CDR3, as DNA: TGTGCCAGCAGACTTACTAGCGGGAGCTCCTACAATGAGCAGTTCTTC.

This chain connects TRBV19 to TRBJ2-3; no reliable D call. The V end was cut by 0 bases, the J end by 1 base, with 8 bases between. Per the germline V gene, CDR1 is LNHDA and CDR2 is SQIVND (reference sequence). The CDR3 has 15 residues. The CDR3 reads CASSIDSSRTDTQYF. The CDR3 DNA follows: TGTGCCAGTAGTATAGACTCCTCCCGCACAGATACGCAGTATTTT.

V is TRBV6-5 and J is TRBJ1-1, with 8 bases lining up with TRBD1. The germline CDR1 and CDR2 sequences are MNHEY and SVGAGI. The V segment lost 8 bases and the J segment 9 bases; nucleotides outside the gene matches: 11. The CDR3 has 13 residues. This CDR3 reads CASSSYRQGQAFF. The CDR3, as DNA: TGTGCCAGCTCCTCGTACCGACAGGGGCAAGCTTTCTTT.

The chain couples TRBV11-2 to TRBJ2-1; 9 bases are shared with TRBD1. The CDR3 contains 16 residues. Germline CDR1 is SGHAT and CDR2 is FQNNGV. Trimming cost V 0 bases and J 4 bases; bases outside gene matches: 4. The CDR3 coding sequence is TGTGCCAGCAGCTTAGAGGGACAGGGTAAATACAATGAGCAGTTCTTC. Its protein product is CASSLEGQGKYNEQFF. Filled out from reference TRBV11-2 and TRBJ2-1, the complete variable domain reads EAGVAQSPRYKIIEKRQSVAFWCNPISGHATLYWYQQILGQGPKLLIQFQNNGVVDDSQLPKDRFSAERLKGVDSTLKIQPAKLEDSAVYLCASSLEGQGKYNEQFFGPGTRLTVL.

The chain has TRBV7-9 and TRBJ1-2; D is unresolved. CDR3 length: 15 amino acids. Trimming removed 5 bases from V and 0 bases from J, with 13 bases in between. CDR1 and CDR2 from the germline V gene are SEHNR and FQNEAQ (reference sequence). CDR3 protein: CASSPPGVANYGYTF. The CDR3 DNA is TGTGCCAGCAGCCCCCCGGGAGTAGCTAACTATGGCTACACCTTC.

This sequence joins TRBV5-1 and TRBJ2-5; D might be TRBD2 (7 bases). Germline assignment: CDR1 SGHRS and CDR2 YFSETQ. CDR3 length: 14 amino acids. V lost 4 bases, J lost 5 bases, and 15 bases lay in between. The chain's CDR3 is CASSQPRGAETQYF. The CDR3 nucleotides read TGCGCCAGCAGCCAACCCCGGGGGGCCGAGACCCAGTACTTC.

In nucleotides, the CDR3 is TGTGCCAGTAGTATGCGGGGGGGGGAAGAAGATACGCAGTATTTT. This codes for CASSMRGGEEDTQYF. The rearrangement links TRBV19 to TRBJ2-3, with TRBD2 matching over 9 bases. CDR1 and CDR2 (germline): LNHDA, SQIVND (reference sequence). There are 15 residues in the CDR3. V lost 3 bases to trimming and J lost 5 bases; unmatched junction nucleotides: 6.

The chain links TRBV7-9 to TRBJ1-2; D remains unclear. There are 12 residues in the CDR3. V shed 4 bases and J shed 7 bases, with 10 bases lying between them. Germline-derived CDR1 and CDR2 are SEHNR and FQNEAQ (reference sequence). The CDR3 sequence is CASSSRSLGYTF. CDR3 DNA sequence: TGTGCCAGCAGCTCTAGGAGTCTTGGCTACACCTTC.

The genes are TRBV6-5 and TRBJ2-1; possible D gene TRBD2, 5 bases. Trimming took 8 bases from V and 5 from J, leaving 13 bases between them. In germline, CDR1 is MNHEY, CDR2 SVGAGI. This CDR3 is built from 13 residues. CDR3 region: CASQRTVNNEQFF. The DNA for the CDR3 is TGTGCCAGCCAAAGGACTGTAAACAATGAGCAGTTCTTC.

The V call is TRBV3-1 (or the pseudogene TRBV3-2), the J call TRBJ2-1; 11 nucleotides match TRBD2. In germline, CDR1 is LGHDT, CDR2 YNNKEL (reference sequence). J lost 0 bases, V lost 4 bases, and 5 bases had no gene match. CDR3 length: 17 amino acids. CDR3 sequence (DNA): TGTGCCAGCAGCCTCGGACTAGCGGGTAGCTCCTACAATGAGCAGTTCTTC. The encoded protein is CASSLGLAGSSYNEQFF.

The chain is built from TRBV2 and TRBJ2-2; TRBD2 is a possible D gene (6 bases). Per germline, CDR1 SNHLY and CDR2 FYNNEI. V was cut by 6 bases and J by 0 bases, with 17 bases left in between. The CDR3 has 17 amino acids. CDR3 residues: CASRKMGGPANTGELFF. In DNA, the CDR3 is TGTGCCAGCAGGAAAATGGGGGGACCAGCGAACACCGGGGAGCTGTTTTTT.

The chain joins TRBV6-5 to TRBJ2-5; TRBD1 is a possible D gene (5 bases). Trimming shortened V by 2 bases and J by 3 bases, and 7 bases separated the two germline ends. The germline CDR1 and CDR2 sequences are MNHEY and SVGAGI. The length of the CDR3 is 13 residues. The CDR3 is CASSYRGKETQYF. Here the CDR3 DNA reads TGTGCCAGCAGTTACAGGGGAAAAGAGACCCAGTACTTC.

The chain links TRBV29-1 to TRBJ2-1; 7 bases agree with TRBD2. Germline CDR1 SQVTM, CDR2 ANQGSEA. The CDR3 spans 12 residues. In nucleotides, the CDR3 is TGCAGGGCTGGCGAGGGAAGCGGGGCGCAGTTCTTC. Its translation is CRAGEGSGAQFF.

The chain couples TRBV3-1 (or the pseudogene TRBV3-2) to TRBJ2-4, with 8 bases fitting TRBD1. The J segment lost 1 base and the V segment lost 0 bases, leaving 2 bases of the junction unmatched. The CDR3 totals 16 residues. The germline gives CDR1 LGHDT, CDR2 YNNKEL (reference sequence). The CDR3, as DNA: TGTGCCAGCAGCCAAGAGGGACAGGTTGCCAAAAACATTCAGTACTTC. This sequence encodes CASSQEGQVAKNIQYF.

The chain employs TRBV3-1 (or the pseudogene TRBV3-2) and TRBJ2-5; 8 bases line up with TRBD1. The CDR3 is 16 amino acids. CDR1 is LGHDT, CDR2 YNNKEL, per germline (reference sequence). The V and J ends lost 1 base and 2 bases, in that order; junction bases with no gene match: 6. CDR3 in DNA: TGTGCCAGCAGCCAAGTCCTGGACAGGGAACAAGAGACCCAGTACTTC. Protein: CASSQVLDREQETQYF.